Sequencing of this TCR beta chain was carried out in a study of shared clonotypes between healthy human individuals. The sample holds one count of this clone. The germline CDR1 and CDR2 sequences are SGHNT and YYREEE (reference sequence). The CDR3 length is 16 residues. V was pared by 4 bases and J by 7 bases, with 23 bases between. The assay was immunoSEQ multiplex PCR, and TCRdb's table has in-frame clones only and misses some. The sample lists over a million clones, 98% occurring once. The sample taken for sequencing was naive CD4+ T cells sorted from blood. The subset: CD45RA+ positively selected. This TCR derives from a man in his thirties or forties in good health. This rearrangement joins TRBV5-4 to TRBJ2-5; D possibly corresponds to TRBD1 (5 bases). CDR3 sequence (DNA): TGTGCCAGCAGCCAGGAAGGGGCGTTTGTTCACGGGACCCAGTACTTC. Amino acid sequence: CASSQEGAFVHGTQYF.